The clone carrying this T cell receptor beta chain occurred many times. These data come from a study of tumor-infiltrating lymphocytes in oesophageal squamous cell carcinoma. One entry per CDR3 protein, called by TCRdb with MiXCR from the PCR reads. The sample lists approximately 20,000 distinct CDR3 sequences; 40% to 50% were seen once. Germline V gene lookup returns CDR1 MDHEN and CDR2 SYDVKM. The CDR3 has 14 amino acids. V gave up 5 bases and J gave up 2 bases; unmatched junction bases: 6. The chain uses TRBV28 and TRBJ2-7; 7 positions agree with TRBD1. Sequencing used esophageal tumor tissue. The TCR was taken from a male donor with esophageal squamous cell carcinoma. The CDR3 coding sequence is TGTGCCAGCAGTAGGGGGCTAGGCCCCTACGAGCAGTACTTC. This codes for CASSRGLGPYEQYF.